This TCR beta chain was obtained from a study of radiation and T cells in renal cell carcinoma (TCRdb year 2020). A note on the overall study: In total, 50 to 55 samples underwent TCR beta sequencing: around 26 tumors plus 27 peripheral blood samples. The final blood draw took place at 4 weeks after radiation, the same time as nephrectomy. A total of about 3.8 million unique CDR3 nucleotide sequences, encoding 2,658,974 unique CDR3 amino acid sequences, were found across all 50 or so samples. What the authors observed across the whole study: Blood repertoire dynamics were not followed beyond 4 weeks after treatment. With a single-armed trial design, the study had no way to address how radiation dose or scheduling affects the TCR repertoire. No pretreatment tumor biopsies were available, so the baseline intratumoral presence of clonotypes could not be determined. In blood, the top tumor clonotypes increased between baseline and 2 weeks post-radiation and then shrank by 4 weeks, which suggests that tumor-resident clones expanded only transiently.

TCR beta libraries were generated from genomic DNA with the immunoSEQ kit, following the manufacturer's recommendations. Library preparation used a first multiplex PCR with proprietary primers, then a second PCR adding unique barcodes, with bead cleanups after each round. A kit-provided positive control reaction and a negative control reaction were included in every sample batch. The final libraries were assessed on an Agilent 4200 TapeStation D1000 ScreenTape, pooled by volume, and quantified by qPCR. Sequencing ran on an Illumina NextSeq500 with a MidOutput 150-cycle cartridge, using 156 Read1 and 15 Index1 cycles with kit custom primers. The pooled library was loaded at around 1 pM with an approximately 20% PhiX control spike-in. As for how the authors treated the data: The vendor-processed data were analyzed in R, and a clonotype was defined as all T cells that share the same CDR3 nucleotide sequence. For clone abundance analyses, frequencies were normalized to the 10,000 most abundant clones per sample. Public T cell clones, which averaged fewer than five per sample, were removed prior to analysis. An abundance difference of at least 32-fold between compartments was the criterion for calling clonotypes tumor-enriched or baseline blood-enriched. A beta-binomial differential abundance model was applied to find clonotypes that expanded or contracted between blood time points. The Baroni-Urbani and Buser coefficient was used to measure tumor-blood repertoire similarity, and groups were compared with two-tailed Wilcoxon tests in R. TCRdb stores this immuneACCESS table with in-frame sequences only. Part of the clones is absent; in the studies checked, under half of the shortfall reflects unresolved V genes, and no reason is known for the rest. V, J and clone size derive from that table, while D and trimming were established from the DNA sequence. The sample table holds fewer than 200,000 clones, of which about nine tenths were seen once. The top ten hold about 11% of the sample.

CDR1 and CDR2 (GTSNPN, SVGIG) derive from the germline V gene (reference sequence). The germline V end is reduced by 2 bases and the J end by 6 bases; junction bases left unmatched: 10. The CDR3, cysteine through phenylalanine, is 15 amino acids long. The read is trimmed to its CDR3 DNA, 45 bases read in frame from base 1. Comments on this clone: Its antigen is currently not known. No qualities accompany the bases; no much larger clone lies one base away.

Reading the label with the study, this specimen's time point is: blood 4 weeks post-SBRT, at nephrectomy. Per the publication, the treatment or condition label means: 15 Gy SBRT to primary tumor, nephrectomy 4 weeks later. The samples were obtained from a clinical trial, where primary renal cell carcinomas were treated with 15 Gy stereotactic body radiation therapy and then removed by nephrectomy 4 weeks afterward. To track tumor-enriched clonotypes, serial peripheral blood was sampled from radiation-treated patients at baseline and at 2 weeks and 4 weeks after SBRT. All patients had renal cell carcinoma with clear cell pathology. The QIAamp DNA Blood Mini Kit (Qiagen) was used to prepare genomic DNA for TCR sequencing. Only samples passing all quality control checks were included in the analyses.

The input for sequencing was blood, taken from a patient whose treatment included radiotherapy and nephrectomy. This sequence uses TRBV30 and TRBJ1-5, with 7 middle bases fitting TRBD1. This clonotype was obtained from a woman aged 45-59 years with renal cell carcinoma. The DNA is TGTGCCTGGAGTCTTCGGGACAGCTACTTTCAGCCCCAGCATTTT. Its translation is CAWSLRDSYFQPQHF.